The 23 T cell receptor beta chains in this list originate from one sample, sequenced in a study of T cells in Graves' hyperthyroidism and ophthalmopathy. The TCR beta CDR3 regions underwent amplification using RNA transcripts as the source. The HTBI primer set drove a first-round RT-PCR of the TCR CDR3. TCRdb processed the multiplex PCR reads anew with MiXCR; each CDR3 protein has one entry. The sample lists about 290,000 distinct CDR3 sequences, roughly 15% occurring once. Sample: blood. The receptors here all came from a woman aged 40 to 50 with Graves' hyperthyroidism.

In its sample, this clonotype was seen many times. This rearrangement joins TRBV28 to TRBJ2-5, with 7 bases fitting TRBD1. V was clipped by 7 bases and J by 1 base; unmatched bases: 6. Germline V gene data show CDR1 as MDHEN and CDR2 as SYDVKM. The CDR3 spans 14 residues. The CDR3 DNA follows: TGTGCCAGCACCACTGAGGGGGCCCAAGAGACCCAGTACTTC. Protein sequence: CASTTEGAQETQYF.

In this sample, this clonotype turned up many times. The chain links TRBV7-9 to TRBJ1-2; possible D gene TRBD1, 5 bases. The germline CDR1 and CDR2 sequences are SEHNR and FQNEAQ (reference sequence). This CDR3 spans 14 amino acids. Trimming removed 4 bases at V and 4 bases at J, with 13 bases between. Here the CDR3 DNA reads TGTGCCAGCAGCTCCGGGGGATGGGGCTATGGCTACACCTTC. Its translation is CASSSGGWGYGYTF.

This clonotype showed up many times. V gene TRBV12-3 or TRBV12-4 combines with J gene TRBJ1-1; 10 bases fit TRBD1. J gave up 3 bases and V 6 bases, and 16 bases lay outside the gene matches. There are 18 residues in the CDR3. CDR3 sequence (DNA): TGTGCCAGCAGACCCCATGACAGGGGGCTCGTGTTTGACACTGAAGCTTTCTTT. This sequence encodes CASRPHDRGLVFDTEAFF.

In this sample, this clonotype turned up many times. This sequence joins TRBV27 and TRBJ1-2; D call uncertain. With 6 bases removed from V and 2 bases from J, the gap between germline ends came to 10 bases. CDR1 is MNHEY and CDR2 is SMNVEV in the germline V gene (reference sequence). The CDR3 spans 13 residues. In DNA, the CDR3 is TGTGCCAGCAGCTTGGGCCCCAACTATGGCTACACCTTC. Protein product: CASSLGPNYGYTF.

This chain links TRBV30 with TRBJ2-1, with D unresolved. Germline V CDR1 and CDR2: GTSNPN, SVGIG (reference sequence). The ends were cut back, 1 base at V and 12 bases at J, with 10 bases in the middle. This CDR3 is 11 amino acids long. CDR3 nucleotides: TGTGCCTGGAGTGGGGCAGGTACGCAGTTCTTC. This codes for CAWSGAGTQFF. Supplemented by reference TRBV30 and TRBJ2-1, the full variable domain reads SQTIHQWPATLVQPVGSPLSLECTVEGTSNPNLYWYRQAAGRGLQLLFYSVGIGQISSEVPQNLSASRPQDRQFILSSKKLLLSDSGFYLCAWSGAGTQFFGPGTRLTVL.

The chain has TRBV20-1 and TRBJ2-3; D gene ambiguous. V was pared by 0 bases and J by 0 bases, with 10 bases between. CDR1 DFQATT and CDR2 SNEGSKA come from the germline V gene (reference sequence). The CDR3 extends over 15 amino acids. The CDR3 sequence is CSARDQGSSTDTQYF. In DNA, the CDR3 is TGCAGTGCTAGAGATCAAGGCTCTAGCACAGATACGCAGTATTTT.

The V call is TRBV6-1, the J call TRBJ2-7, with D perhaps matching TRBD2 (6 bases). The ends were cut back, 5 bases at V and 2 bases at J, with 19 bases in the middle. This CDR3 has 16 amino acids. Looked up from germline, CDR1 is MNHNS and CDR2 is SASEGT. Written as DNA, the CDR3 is TGTGCCAGCAGTTTCGGATGGAGTGCGGGAACCTACGAGCAGTACTTC. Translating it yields CASSFGWSAGTYEQYF.

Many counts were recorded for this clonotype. The CDR3 region is CASSLAIIGDSSYEQYF. The CDR3 DNA reads as TGTGCCAGCAGCTTAGCAATCATAGGGGACAGTTCCTACGAGCAGTACTTC. This chain connects TRBV7-9 to TRBJ2-7, with TRBD1 identical over 7 bases. This CDR3 region has 17 residues. Germline CDR1 SEHNR, CDR2 FQNEAQ (reference sequence). V shed 0 bases, J shed 1 base, and the junction held 9 bases outside the gene matches.

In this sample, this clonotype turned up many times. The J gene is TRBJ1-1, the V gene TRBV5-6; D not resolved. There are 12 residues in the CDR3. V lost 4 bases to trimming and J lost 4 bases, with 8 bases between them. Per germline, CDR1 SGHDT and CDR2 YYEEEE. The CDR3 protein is CASSTGGTEAFF. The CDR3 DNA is TGTGCCAGCAGCACGGGAGGCACTGAAGCTTTCTTT.

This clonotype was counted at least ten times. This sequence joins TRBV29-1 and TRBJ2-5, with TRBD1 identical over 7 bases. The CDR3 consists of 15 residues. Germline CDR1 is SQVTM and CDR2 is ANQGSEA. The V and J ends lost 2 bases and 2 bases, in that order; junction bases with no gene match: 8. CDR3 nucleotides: TGCAGCGTTGAATATCTTACAGGGGATCAAGAGACCCAGTACTTC. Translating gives CSVEYLTGDQETQYF.

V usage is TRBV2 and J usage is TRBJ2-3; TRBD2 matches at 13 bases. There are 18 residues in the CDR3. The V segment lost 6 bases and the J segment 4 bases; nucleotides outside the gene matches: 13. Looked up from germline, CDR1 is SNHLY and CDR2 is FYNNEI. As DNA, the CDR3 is TGTGCCAGCAGGAACGGACTAGCGGGAGCGGGTATACCAGATACGCAGTATTTT. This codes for CASRNGLAGAGIPDTQYF.

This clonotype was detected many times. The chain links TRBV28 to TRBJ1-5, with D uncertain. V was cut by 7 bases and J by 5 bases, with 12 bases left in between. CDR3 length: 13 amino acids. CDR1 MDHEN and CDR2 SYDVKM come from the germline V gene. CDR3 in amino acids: CASKSGGYQPQHF. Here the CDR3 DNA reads TGTGCCAGCAAATCGGGAGGATATCAGCCCCAGCATTTT.

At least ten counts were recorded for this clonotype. This chain's CDR3 is CAIRQGGDQPQHF. In DNA form, the CDR3 reads TGTGCCATCCGACAGGGGGGCGATCAGCCCCAGCATTTT. The chain employs TRBV10-3 and TRBJ1-5, with 9 bases lining up with TRBD1. The CDR3 is made up of 13 amino acids. V shed 8 bases, J shed 5 bases, and the junction held 4 bases outside the gene matches. Germline V gene lookup returns CDR1 ENHRY and CDR2 SYGVKD.

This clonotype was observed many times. The CDR3 spells CASSLELRLAGETQYF. Here the CDR3 DNA reads TGTGCCAGCAGCTTAGAACTCAGGCTAGCTGGCGAGACCCAGTACTTC. This chain links TRBV7-2 with TRBJ2-5; tentative D call: TRBD2 (5 bases). Germline CDR1 and CDR2: SGHTA and FQGNSA. The V gene lost 1 base and the J gene lost 5 bases, with 17 bases spanning the gap. The CDR3 runs to 16 residues. Together with reference TRBV7-2 and TRBJ2-5, the CDR3 gives the full variable domain: GAGVSQSPSNKVTEKGKDVELRCDPISGHTALYWYRQSLGQGLEFLIYFQGNSAPDKSGLPSDRFSAERTGGSVSTLTIQRTQQEDSAVYLCASSLELRLAGETQYFGPGTRLLVL.

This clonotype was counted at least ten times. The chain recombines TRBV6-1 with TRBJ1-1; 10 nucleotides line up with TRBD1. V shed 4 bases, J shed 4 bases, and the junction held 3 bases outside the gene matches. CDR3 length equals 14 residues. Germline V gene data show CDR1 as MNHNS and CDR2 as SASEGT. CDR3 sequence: CASSVDRGPTEAFF. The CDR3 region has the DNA TGTGCCAGCAGTGTCGACAGGGGGCCCACTGAAGCTTTCTTT.

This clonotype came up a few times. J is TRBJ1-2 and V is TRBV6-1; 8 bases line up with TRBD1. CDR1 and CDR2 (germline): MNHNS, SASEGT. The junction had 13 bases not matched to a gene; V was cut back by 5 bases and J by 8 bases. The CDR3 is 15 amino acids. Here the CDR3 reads CASSRRTGSTMGYTF. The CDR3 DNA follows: TGTGCCAGCAGTCGGCGGACAGGGTCAACTATGGGCTACACCTTC.

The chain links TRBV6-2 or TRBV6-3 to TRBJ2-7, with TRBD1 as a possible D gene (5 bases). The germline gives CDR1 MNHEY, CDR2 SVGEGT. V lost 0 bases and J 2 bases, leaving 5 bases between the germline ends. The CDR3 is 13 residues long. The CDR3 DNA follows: TGTGCCAGCAGTTACTCGGACACCTACGAGCAGTACTTC. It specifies CASSYSDTYEQYF.

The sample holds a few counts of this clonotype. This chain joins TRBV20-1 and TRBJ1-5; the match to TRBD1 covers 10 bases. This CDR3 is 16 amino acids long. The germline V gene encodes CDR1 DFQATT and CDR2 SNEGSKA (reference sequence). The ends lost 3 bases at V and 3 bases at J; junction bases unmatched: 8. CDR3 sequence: CSARQTGQGFNQPQHF. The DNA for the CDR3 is TGCAGTGCTAGGCAAACGGGACAGGGGTTCAATCAGCCCCAGCATTTT.

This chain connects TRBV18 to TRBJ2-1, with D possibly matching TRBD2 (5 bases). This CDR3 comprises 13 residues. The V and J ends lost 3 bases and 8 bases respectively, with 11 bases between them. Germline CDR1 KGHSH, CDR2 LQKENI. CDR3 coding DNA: TGTGCCAGCTCACCGGAAACGGACTATGAGCAGTTCTTC. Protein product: CASSPETDYEQFF.

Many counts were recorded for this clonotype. CDR3 coding DNA: TGTGCCAGCAGCTTAGACCAAGCACCCTACGAGCAGTACTTC. Translation: CASSLDQAPYEQYF. The V call is TRBV7-2, the J call TRBJ2-7, with D uncertain. The germline gives CDR1 SGHTA, CDR2 FQGNSA. This CDR3 spans 14 amino acids. The ends were cut back, 1 base at V and 2 bases at J, with 9 bases in the middle.

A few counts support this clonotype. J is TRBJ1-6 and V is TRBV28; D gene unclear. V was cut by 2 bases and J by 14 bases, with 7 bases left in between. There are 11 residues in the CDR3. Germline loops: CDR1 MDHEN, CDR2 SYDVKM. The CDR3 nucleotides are TGTGCCAGCAGTTTACAGTTAACCCTCCACTTT. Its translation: CASSLQLTLHF.

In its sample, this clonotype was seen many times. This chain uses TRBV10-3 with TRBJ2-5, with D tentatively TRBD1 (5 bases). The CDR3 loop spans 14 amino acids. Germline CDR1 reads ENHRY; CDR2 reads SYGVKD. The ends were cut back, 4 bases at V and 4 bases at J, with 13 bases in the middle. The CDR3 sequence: CAISGQPPRETQYF. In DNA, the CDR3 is TGTGCCATCAGTGGACAGCCCCCCAGAGAGACCCAGTACTTC.

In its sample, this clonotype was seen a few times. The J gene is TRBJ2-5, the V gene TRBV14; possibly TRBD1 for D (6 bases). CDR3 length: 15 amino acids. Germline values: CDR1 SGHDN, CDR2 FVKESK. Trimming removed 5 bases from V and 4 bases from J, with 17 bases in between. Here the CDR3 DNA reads TGTGCCAGCAGCTGGGACACCTCCGGTGGAGAGACCCAGTACTTC. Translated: CASSWDTSGGETQYF. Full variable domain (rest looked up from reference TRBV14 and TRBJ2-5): EAGVTQFPSHSVIEKGQTVTLRCDPISGHDNLYWYRRVMGKEIKFLLHFVKESKQDESGMPNNRFLAERTGGTYSTLKVQPAELEDSGVYFCASSWDTSGGETQYFGPGTRLLVL.